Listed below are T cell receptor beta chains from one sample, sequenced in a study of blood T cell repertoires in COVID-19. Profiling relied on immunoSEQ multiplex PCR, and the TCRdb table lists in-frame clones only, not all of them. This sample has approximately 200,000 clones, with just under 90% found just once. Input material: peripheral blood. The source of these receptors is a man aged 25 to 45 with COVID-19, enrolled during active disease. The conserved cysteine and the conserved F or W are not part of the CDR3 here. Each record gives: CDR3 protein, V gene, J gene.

CDR3 protein: ASSLRLASSYNEQF; V gene: TRBV14; J gene: TRBJ2-1
CDR3 protein: ASSLEQLVNYGYT; V gene: TRBV7-2; J gene: TRBJ1-2
CDR3 protein: AIRKGGATEAF; V gene: TRBV10-3; J gene: TRBJ1-1
CDR3 protein: ASSIRGIDSPLH; V gene: TRBV19; J gene: TRBJ1-6
CDR3 protein: ASSQSVRGEQY; V gene: TRBV16; J gene: TRBJ2-7
CDR3 protein: ASSTPTGAGNQPQH; V gene: TRBV2; J gene: TRBJ1-5
CDR3 protein: ASSVVGQGGTEAF; V gene: TRBV9; J gene: TRBJ1-1
CDR3 protein: ASSLGDRFEPSSSYNEQF; V gene: TRBV11-3; J gene: TRBJ2-1
CDR3 protein: AISDLRGPPDQPQH; V gene: TRBV10-3; J gene: TRBJ1-5
CDR3 protein: ASSRRTAKSSYNSPLH; V gene: TRBV27; J gene: TRBJ1-6
CDR3 protein: ASSFQGADTEAF; V gene: TRBV11-2; J gene: TRBJ1-1
CDR3 protein: ASSLDRVGGYT; V gene: TRBV11-2; J gene: TRBJ1-2
CDR3 protein: ASSDGRSNEKLF; V gene: TRBV2; J gene: TRBJ1-4
CDR3 protein: SVRTDMNTEAF; V gene: TRBV29-1; J gene: TRBJ1-1
CDR3 protein: ASSRGGTGVYEQY; V gene: TRBV5-6; J gene: TRBJ2-7
CDR3 protein: ASSQLAGGPGNEQF; V gene: TRBV4-3; J gene: TRBJ2-1
CDR3 protein: ASSFGTGNYGYT; V gene: TRBV6-5; J gene: TRBJ1-2
CDR3 protein: ASSLIPGTTYNEQF; V gene: TRBV27; J gene: TRBJ2-1
CDR3 protein: ASSDGQNTGELF; V gene: TRBV18; J gene: TRBJ2-2
CDR3 protein: ASSSPGLVIYEQY; V gene: TRBV6-2/TRBV6-3; J gene: TRBJ2-7
CDR3 protein: ASSQDDRPAYEQY; V gene: TRBV3-1/TRBV3-2; J gene: TRBJ2-7